Here is one T cell receptor beta chain with its context. The data are from a study of T-cell memory formation after mild COVID-19. From the 5' RACE reads, TCRdb called clonotypes with MiXCR, one entry per CDR3 protein. The repertoire holds more than 100,000 distinct CDR3 sequences, with about 6% as singletons. Per germline, CDR1 GTSNPN and CDR2 SVGIG (reference sequence). Trimming took 2 bases from V and 8 from J, leaving 12 bases between them. This CDR3 region has 12 residues. The V gene is TRBV30, the J gene TRBJ1-2, with D tentatively TRBD1 (5 bases). This clonotype was sampled from an adult woman who had mild COVID-19 (a few samples of this study predate the infection). Cell type and time point are not known. The sequencing sample was made of PBMCs or a T cell subset sorted from them (not recorded which). This CDR3 reads CAWSPLGGGYTF. The CDR3 nucleotides are TGTGCCTGGAGTCCTCTGGGGGGAGGCTACACCTTC.